This note documents a single T cell receptor (beta chain) sequence. Only in-frame clones appear in the TCRdb table, and some are missing; sequencing was by immunoSEQ multiplex PCR. Altogether some 40,000 clones are present, 92% being singletons, with the ten largest covering roughly a fifth. The data originate from a study of OX40 agonist ivuxolimab in advanced cancers. Background on the study: Three patients responded partially, comprising one with hepatocellular carcinoma and two with cutaneous melanoma.

The sequence was obtained from an adult with an advanced solid tumor such as melanoma, head and neck, liver or kidney cancer. Material: CD4+ or CD8+ T cells sorted from blood, obtained in a trial of the OX40 agonist ivuxolimab.

The CDR3 protein is CASKHEGLSYEQYF. DNA of the CDR3: TGTGCCAGCAAACACGAAGGGCTGTCCTACGAGCAGTACTTC. The V call is TRBV28, the J call TRBJ2-7, with unresolved D. There are 14 residues in the CDR3. CDR1 is MDHEN, CDR2 SYDVKM, per germline. Trimming stripped 7 bases from V and 1 base from J, with 14 bases between. Based on the CDR3 plus reference TRBV28 and TRBJ2-7, the full variable domain is DVKVTQSSRYLVKRTGEKVFLECVQDMDHENMFWYRQDPGLGLRLIYFSYDVKMKEKGDIPEGYSVSREKKERFSLILESASTNQTSMYLCASKHEGLSYEQYFGPGTRLTVT.